This TCR beta chain emerged from a study of T cell responses to AZD1222 COVID-19 vaccine. Clones were sequenced by immunoSEQ multiplex PCR, and TCRdb holds only the in-frame ones, with some missing. Found here are over 100,000 clones, roughly nine tenths of them singletons; the top ten hold about 5%. The V end lost 5 bases, the J end lost 6 bases, and 6 bases lay between the germline ends. CDR1 and CDR2 (germline): MNHEY, SVGEGT. The CDR3 has 11 amino acids. The rearrangement joins TRBV6-2 or TRBV6-3 to TRBJ2-3, with D hard to call. The starting material was peripheral blood, obtained on day 0 of AZD1222 vaccination. The source of this sequence is an adult in good health. DNA of the CDR3: TGTGCCAGCAGTGACCGTGATACGCAGTATTTT. Residues: CASSDRDTQYF.